The following is a TCR beta chain sequence with its context. Its antigen is undetermined. The CDR3 length is 15 residues. The data were obtained in a study of response to subunit inactivated influenza vaccine. Broader study findings: With each seasonal influenza vaccination, the authors suggested, few new T cells are recruited.

TCRdb re-derived calls from the RT-PCR reads in MiXCR, one entry per CDR3 protein. Here the sample spans 500,000 to 750,000 distinct CDR3 sequences, 13% to 15% being singletons. This clonotype was obtained from a man aged 50 or older who received an inactivated influenza vaccine. The chain has TRBV21-1 and TRBJ2-7; the D call of TRBD2 is as the table states it, not checked on the DNA. TRBV21-1 is annotated as a pseudogene. Sequencing used PBMCs from blood, obtained 11 to 12 days after vaccination. Here the CDR3 DNA reads TGTGCCAGCAGCAAAGACCTAGCGGGGGCTAACGAGCAGTACTTC. It yields the protein CASSKDLAGANEQYF.